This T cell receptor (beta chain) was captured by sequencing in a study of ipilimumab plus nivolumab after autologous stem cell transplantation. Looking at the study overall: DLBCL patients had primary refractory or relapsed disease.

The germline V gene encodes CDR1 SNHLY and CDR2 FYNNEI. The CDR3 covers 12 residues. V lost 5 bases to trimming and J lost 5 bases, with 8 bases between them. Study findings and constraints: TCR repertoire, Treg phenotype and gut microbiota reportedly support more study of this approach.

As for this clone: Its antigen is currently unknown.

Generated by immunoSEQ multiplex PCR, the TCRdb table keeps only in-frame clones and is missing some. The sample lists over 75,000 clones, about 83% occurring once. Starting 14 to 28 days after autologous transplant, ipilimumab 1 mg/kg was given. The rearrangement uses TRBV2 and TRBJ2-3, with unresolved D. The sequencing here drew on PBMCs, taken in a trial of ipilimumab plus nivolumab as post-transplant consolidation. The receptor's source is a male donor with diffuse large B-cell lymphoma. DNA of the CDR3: TGTGCCAGCAGTTGGACCAGAGATACGCAGTATTTT. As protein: CASSWTRDTQYF.